This TCR beta chain appears in the sequencing data of a study of shared clonotypes between healthy human individuals. Study observations and caveats: Depth of sequencing was expected to influence donor clonotype sharing. Sampling covered blood only; tissue repertoires likely differ.

Data came from immunoSEQ multiplex PCR; TCRdb stores just in-frame clones and leaves some out. The table includes over 1.4 million clones, approximately 96% detected once. Concerning this clone itself: Its target is not known.

The CDR3 sequence is 15 residues long. V lost 6 bases, J lost 10 bases, and 15 bases stayed unmatched. Germline assignment: CDR1 MNHNS and CDR2 SASEGT. In the CD4+ fraction, cells were divided into CD45RA+ naive and CD45RA-negative memory subsets. The chain joins TRBV6-1 to TRBJ2-1; 7 bases align to TRBD1. The sample taken for sequencing was naive CD4+ T cells sorted from blood. Subset meaning: CD45RA+ positively selected. The receptor was derived from a man aged 30 to 45 in good health. The DNA of the CDR3 is TGTGCCAGCAGGACGGACAGGACGCCATTAGGCGAGCAGTTCTTC. Its translation: CASRTDRTPLGEQFF.